This TCR beta chain was observed in a study of blood T cells in healthy people across ages. For the second PCR, which ran for about 7 to 11 cycles, a sample-barcoded 5' primer and a J-beta primer mix were used. A 12-random-nucleotide template-switch adaptor tagged each cDNA molecule. TCRdb redid the calling of the 5' RACE reads with MiXCR, one entry per CDR3 protein. Of over 600,000 distinct CDR3 sequences in the sample, 20% to 25% are singletons; the top ten hold under 4%. The germline CDR1 and CDR2 sequences are SGHRS and YFSETQ. The CDR3 totals 16 residues. Regarding this clonotype: Germline is not matched at one junction end, which may reflect a read error.

The chain is built from TRBV5-1 and TRBJ2-1; 9 bases are shared with TRBD2. The receptor was isolated from a man aged 65 to 85 in good health. Input material: blood. The CDR3 protein is CASSLMAGGSYNERFF. For the CDR3, the DNA is TGCGCCAGCAGCTTAATGGCGGGAGGGTCCTACAATGAGCGGTTCTTC.